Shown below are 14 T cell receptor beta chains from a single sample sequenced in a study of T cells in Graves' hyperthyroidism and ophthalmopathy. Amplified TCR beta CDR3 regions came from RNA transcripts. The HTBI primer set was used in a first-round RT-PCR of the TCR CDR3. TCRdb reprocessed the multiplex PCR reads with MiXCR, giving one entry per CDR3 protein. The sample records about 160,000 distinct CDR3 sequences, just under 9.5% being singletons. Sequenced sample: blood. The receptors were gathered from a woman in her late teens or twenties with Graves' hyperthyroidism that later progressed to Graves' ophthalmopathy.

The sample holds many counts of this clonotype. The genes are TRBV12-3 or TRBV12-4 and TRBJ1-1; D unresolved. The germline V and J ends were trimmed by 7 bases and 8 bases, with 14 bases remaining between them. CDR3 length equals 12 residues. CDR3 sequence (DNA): TGTGCCAGCAACTCCGCTGGGTTCGAAGCTTTCTTT. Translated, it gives CASNSAGFEAFF.

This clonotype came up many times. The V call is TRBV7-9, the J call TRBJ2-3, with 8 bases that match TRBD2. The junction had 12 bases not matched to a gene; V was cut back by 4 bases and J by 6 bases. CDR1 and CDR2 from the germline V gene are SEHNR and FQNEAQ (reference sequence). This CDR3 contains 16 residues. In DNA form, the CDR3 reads TGTGCCAGCAGCTCGCCCTTTCGAGCGGGGGATGATACGCAGTATTTT. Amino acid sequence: CASSSPFRAGDDTQYF.

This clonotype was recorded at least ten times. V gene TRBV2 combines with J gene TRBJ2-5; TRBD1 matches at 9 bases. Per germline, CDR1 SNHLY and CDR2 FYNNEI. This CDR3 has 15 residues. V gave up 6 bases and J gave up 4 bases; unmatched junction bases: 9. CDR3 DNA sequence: TGTGCCAGCAGCTCCGGGACAGGGAGGGGAGAGACCCAGTACTTC. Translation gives CASSSGTGRGETQYF.

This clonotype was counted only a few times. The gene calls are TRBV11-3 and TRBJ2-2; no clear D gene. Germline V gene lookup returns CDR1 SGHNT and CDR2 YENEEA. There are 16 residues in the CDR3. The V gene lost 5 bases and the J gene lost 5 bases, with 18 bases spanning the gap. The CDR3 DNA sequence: TGTGCCAGCAGCCTACCACCGGCCGTCGTGACCGGGGAGCTGTTTTTT. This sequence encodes CASSLPPAVVTGELFF.

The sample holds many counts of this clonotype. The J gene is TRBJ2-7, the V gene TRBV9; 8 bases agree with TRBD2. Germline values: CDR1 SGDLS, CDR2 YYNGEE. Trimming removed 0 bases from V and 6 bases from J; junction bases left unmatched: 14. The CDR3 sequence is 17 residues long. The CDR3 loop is CASSVGSGSSGSSEQYF. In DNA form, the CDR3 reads TGTGCCAGCAGCGTAGGCTCGGGGTCTAGCGGGTCTTCCGAGCAGTACTTC.

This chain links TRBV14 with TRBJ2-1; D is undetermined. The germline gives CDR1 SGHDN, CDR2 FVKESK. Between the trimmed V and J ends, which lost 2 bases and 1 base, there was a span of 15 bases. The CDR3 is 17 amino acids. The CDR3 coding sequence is TGTGCCAGCAGCCAAATTAGAACAGCTCTTTCCTACAATGAGCAGTTCTTC. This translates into CASSQIRTALSYNEQFF.

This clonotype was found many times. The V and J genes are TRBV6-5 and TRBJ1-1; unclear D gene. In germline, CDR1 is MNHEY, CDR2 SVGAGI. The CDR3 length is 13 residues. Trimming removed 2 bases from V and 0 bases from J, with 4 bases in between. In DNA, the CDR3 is TGTGCCAGCAGTTACGGGATGAACACTGAAGCTTTCTTT. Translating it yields CASSYGMNTEAFF.

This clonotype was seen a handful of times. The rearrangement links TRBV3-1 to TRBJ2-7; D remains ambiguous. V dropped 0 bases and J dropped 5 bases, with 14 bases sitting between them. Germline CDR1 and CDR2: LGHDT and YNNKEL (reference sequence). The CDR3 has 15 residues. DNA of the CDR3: TGTGCCAGCAGCCAAGAGGGTACCTATAGCCACGAGCAGTACTTC. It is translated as CASSQEGTYSHEQYF.

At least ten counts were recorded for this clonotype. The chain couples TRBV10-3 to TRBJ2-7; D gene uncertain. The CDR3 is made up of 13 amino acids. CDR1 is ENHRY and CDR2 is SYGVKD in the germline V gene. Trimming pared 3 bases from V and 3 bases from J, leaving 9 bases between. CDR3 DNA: TGTGCCATCAGTGAAGGGCAGTACTACGAGCAGTACTTC. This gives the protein CAISEGQYYEQYF.

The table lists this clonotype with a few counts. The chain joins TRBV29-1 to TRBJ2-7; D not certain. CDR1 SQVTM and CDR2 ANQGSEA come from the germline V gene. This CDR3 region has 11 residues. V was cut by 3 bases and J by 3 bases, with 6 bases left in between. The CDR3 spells CSVDSGYEQYF. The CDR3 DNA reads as TGCAGCGTTGATTCGGGCTACGAGCAGTACTTC.

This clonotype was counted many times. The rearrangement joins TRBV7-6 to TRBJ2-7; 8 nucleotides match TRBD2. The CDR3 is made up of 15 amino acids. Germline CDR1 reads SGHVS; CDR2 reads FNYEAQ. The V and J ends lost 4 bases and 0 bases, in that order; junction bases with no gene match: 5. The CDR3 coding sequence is TGTGCCAGCAGCTATAGCGGGGAGCACTCCTACGAGCAGTACTTC. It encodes CASSYSGEHSYEQYF.

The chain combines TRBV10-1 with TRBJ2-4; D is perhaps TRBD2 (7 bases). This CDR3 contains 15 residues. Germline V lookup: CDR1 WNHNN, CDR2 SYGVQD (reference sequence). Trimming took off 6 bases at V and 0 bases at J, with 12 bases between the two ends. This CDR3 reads CASRGGEVAKNIQYF. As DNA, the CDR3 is TGCGCCAGCAGAGGGGGGGAGGTAGCCAAAAACATTCAGTACTTC.

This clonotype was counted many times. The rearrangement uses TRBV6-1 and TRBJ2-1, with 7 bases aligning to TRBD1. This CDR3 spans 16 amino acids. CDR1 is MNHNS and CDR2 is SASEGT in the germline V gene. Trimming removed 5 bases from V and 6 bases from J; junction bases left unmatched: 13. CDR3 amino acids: CASSLSEGAVGNEQFF. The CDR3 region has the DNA TGTGCCAGCAGTTTAAGTGAGGGGGCGGTTGGCAATGAGCAGTTCTTC.

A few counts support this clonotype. The DNA for the CDR3 is TGTGCCACCAGCAGAGATGTCGGGAGAACGACAGATACGCAGTATTTT. This codes for CATSRDVGRTTDTQYF. The chain combines TRBV15 with TRBJ2-3; D might be TRBD2 (6 bases). The V and J ends lost 0 bases and 3 bases respectively, with 13 bases between them. The germline gives CDR1 LNHNV, CDR2 YYDKDF (reference sequence). The CDR3 runs to 16 residues.